What follows describes a single T cell receptor beta chain. The data belong to a study of identical twins. V dropped 6 bases and J dropped 6; count of bases not matched to a gene: 7. Per germline, CDR1 MNHEY and CDR2 SMNVEV (reference sequence). This CDR3 region has 14 residues. Template switching created a universal primer site, and the cDNA included unique molecular identifiers. TCRdb redid the calling of the 5' RACE reads with MiXCR, one entry per CDR3 protein. The data show around 1.7 million distinct CDR3 sequences, less than 40% seen once. The sequenced sample was cord blood. The receptor was isolated from a newborn girl in good health. The genes are TRBV27 and TRBJ2-1; 8 nucleotides line up with TRBD1. The DNA for the CDR3 is TGTGCCAGCAGCCCCCAGGGGGCGCGCAATGAGCAGTTCTTC. Amino acid sequence: CASSPQGARNEQFF.